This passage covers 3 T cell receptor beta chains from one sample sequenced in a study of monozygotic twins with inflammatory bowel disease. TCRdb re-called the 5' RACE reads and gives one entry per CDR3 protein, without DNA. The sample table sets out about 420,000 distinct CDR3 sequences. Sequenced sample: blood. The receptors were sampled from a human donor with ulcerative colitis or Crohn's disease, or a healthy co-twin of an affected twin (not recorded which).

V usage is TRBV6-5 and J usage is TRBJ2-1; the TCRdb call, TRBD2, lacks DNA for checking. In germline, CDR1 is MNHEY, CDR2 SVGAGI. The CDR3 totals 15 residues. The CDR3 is CASSFDWAGGSEQFF.

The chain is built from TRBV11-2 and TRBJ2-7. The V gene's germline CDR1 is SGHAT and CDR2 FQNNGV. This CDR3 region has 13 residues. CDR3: CASSFFSSYEQYF.

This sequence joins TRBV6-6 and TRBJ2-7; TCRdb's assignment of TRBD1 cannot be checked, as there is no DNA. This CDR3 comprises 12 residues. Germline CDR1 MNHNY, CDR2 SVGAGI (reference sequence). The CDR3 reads CATQRASEEQYF.